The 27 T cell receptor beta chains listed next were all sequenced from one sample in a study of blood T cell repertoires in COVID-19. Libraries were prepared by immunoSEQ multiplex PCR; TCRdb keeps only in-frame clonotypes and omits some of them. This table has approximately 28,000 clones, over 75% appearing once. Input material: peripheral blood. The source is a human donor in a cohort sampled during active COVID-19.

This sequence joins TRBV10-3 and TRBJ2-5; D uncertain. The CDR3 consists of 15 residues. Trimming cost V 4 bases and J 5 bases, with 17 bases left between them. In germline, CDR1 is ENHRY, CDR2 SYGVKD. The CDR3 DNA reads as TGTGCCATCAGTGGAATTGCCGCTATGAGGGAGACCCAGTACTTC. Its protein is CAISGIAAMRETQYF.

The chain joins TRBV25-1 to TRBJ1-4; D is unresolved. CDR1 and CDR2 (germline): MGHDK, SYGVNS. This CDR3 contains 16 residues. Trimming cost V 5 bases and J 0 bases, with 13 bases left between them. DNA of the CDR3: TGTGCCAGCAGTCCTCATGACACTGCAACTAATGAAAAACTGTTTTTT. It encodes CASSPHDTATNEKLFF. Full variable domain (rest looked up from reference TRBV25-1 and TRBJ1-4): EADIYQTPRYLVIGTGKKITLECSQTMGHDKMYWYQQDPGMELHLIHYSYGVNSTEKGDLSSESTVSRIRTEHFPLTLESARPSHTSQYLCASSPHDTATNEKLFFGSGTQLSVL.

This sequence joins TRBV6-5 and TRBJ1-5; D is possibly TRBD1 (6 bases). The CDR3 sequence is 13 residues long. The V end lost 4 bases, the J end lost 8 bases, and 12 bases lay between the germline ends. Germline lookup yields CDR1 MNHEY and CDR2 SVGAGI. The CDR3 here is CASSSLQGEPQHF. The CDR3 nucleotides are TGTGCCAGCAGTTCCCTACAGGGAGAGCCCCAGCATTTT.

Here the CDR3 reads CAYRKDLYTDTQYF. CDR3 coding DNA: TGTGCCTACCGAAAGGACTTATACACAGATACGCAGTATTTT. The V call is TRBV30, the J call TRBJ2-3, with D perhaps matching TRBD2 (5 bases). V gave up 7 bases and J gave up 2 bases, with 16 bases separating them. The V gene's germline CDR1 is GTSNPN and CDR2 SVGIG (reference sequence). CDR3 length: 14 residues.

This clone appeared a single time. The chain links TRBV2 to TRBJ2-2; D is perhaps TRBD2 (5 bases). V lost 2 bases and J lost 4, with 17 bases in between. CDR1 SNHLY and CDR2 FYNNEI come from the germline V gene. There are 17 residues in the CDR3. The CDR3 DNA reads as TGTGCCAGCAGTGAATATTATAGCGCCCGATCCACCGGGGAGCTGTTTTTT. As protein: CASSEYYSARSTGELFF.

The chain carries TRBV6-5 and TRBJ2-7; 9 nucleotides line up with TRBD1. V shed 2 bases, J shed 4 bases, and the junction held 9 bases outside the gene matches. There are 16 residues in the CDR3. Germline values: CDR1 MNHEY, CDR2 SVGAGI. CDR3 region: CASSYKRPGQGYEQYF. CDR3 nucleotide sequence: TGTGCCAGCAGTTACAAACGGCCGGGACAGGGATACGAGCAGTACTTC.

DNA of the CDR3: TGTGCCAGCAGCTTGCGGGTGGCGGGAAACACCATATATTTT. Its protein is CASSLRVAGNTIYF. The chain links TRBV5-5 to TRBJ1-3; D call uncertain. The CDR3 loop spans 14 amino acids. V was shortened by 1 base and J by 4 bases, with 9 bases between the two germline ends. Germline CDR1 and CDR2: SGHKS and YYEKEE (reference sequence).

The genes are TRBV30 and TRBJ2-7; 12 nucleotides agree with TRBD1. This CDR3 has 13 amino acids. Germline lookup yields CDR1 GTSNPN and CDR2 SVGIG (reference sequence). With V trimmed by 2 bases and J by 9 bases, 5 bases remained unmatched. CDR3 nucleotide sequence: TGTGCCTGGAGTAAGGGACAGGGGGCTGGGCAGTACTTC. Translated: CAWSKGQGAGQYF.

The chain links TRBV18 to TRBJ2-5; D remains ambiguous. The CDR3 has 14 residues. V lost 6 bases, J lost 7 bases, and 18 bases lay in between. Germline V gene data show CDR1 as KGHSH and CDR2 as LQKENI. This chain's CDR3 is CASSPPGLSMTQYF. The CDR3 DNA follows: TGTGCCAGCTCCCCGCCGGGTCTGTCAATGACCCAGTACTTC.

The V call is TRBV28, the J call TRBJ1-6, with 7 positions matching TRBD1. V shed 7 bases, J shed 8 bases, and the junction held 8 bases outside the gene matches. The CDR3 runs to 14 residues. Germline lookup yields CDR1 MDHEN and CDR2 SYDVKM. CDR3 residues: CASKLSTGDSPLHF. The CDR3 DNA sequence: TGTGCCAGCAAACTCTCAACAGGGGATTCACCCCTCCACTTT.

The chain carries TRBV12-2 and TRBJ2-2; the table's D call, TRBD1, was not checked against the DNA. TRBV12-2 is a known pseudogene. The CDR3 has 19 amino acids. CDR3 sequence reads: CASRSRGLLTEKSTGELFF. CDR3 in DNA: TGTGCAAGTCGCTCCCGTGGGTTACTCACAGAGAAATCCACCGGGGAGCTGTTTTTT.

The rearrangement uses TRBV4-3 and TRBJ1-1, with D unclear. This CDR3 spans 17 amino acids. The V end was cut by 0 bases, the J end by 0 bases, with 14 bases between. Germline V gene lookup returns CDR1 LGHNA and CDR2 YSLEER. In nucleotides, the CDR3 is TGCGCCAGCAGCCAAGATCCCCCGGGGAGCATGAACACTGAAGCTTTCTTT. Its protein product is CASSQDPPGSMNTEAFF.

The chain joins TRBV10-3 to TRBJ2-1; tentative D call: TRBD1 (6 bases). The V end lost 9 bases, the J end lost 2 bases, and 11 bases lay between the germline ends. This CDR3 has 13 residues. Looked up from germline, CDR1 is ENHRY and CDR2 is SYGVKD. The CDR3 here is CAIFRQAYNEQFF. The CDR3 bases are TGTGCCATTTTTAGACAGGCCTACAATGAGCAGTTCTTC.

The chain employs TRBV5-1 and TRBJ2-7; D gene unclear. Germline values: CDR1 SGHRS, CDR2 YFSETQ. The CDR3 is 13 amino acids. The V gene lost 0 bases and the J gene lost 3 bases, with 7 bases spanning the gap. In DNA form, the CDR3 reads TGCGCCAGCAGCTTGGAAACGGTCTACGAGCAGTACTTC. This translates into CASSLETVYEQYF.

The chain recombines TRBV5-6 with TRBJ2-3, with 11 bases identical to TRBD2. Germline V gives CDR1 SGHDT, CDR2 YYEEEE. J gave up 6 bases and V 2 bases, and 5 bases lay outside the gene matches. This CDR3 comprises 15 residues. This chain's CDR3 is CASSLPTSGADTQYF. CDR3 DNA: TGTGCCAGCAGCTTACCGACTAGCGGGGCTGATACGCAGTATTTT. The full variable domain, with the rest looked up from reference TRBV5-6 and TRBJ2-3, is DAGVTQSPTHLIKTRGQQVTLRCSPKSGHDTVSWYQQALGQGPQFIFQYYEEEERQRGNFPDRFSGHQFPNYSSELNVNALLLGDSALYLCASSLPTSGADTQYFGPGTRLTVL.

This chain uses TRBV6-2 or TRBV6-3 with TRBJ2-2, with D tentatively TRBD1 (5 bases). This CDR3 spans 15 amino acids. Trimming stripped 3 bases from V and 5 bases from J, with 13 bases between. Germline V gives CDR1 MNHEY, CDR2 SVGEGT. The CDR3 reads CASSYVAGRTGELFF. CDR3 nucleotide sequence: TGTGCCAGCAGTTATGTGGCAGGGCGGACCGGGGAGCTGTTTTTT.

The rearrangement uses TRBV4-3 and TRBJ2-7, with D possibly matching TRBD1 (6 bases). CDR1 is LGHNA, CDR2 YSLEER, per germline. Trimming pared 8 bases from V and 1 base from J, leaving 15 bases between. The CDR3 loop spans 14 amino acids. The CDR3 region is CASGRRGKSYEQYF. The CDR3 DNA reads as TGCGCCAGCGGGCGAAGGGGGAAATCCTACGAGCAGTACTTC.

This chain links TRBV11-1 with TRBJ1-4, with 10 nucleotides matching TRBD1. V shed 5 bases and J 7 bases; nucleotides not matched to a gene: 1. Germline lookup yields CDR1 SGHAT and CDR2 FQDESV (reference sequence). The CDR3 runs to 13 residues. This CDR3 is CASSRDRGEKLFF. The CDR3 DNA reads TGTGCCAGCAGCCGGGACAGGGGTGAAAAACTGTTTTTT.

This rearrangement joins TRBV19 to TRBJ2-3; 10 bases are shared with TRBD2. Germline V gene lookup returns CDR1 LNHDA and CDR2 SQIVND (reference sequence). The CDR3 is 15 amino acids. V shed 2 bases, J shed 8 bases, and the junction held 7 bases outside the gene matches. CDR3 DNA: TGTGCCAGTAGTATAAGCGGGGGGGCGCTGGTTACGCAGTATTTT. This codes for CASSISGGALVTQYF.

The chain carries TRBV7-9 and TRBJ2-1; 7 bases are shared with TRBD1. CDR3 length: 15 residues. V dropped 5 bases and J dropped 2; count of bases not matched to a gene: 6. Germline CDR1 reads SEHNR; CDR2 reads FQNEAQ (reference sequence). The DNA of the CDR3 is TGTGCCAGCAGCCCACGACAGGGTGCCTACAATGAGCAGTTCTTC. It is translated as CASSPRQGAYNEQFF. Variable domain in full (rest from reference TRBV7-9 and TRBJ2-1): DTGVSQNPRHKITKRGQNVTFRCDPISEHNRLYWYRQTLGQGPEFLTYFQNEAQLEKSRLLSDRFSAERPKGSFSTLEIQRTEQGDSAMYLCASSPRQGAYNEQFFGPGTRLTVL.

The CDR3 protein is CASRGLAGGNEQFF. DNA for the CDR3: TGTGCCAGCAGGGGACTAGCGGGGGGCAATGAGCAGTTCTTC. The rearrangement links TRBV2 to TRBJ2-1; TRBD2 agrees at 15 bases. The CDR3 loop spans 14 amino acids. Germline V CDR1 and CDR2: SNHLY, FYNNEI. The junction had 0 bases not matched to a gene; V was cut back by 6 bases and J by 6 bases.

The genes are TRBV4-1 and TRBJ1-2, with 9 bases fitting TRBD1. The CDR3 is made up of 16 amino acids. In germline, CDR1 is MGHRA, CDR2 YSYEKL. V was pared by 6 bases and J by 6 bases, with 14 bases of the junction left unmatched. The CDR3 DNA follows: TGCGCCAGCAGACCAACCCCGAAGGACAGGGGAGATGGCTACACCTTC. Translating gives CASRPTPKDRGDGYTF.

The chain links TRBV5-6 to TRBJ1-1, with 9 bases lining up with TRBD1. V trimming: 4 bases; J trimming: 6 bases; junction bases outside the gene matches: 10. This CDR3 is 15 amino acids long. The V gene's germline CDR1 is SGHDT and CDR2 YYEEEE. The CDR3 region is CASSLTGQGFSEAFF. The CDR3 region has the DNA TGTGCCAGCAGCCTGACGGGACAGGGATTTTCTGAAGCTTTCTTT.

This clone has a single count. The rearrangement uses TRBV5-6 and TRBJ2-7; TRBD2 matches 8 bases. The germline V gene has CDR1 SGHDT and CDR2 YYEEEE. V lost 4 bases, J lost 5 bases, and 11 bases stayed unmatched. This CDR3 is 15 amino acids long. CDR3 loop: CASSPGTRSSNEQYF. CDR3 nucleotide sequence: TGTGCCAGCAGCCCAGGGACTAGGAGCTCGAACGAGCAGTACTTC.

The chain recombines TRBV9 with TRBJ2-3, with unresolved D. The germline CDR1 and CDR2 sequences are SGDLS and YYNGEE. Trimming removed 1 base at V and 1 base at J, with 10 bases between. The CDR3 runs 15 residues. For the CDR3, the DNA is TGTGCCAGCAGCGTAACCTCGGCGGGCACAGATACGCAGTATTTT. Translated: CASSVTSAGTDTQYF.

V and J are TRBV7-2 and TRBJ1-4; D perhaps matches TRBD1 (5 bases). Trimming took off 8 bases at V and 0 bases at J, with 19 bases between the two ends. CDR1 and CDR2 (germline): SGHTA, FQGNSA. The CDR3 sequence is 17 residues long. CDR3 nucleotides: TGTGCCAGCCGTTTGCGGGGCACCTTTGCAACTAATGAAAAACTGTTTTTT. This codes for CASRLRGTFATNEKLFF.

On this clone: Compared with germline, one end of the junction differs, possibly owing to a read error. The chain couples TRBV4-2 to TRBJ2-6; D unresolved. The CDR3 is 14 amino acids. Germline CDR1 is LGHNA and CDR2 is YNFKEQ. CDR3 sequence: CASRPRSEANVLTF. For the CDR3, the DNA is TGTGCCAGCAGACCCAGATCTGAGGCCAACGTCCTGACTTTC.